These 28 T cell receptor beta chains share one sample of origin, sequenced in a study of cytomegalovirus exposure and HLA in healthy donors. Both 60 Vbeta primers and 13 Jbeta primers went into the PCR. Data came from immunoSEQ multiplex PCR; TCRdb stores just in-frame clones and leaves some out. This table has roughly 150,000 clones, about two thirds appearing once. The source material was PBMCs. The receptors derive from a woman aged 60 to 75 in good health and CMV-seropositive.

The V gene is TRBV5-4, the J gene TRBJ2-2; 7 bases match TRBD1. The germline gives CDR1 SGHNT, CDR2 YYREEE (reference sequence). The length of the CDR3 is 18 residues. Trimming removed 1 base from V and 6 bases from J; junction bases left unmatched: 15. DNA for the CDR3: TGTGCCAGCAGCTTGACAGGGGTGAGGAGCGTAGGAGCCGGGGAGCTGTTTTTT. Amino acids: CASSLTGVRSVGAGELFF.

In this sample, this clone turned up once. This chain connects TRBV2 to TRBJ1-2; the D gene is possibly TRBD1 (6 bases). This CDR3 has 15 residues. Deletions cut 4 bases from V and 4 bases from J, with 16 bases between. CDR1 is SNHLY, CDR2 FYNNEI, per germline. The CDR3: CASSVRRGPSYGYTF. The CDR3 coding sequence is TGTGCCAGCAGTGTCCGCAGGGGTCCAAGCTATGGCTACACCTTC. Full variable domain (outside the CDR3, taken from reference TRBV2 and TRBJ1-2): EPEVTQTPSHQVTQMGQEVILRCVPISNHLYFYWYRQILGQKVEFLVSFYNNEISEKSEIFDDQFSVERPDGSNFTLKIRSTKLEDSAMYFCASSVRRGPSYGYTFGSGTRLTVV.

This sequence joins TRBV7-8 and TRBJ1-4; 11 bases map to TRBD1. V was pared by 4 bases and J by 10 bases, with 11 bases of the junction left unmatched. This CDR3 region has 16 residues. Germline V gives CDR1 SGHVS, CDR2 FQNEAQ. In DNA form, the CDR3 reads TGTGCCAGCAGCTCTAACCCGGGACAGGGGGTGGGAAAACTGTTTTTT. Its translation: CASSSNPGQGVGKLFF.

The chain joins TRBV6-5 to TRBJ1-3; D not resolved. This CDR3 comprises 14 residues. Germline V CDR1 and CDR2: MNHEY, SVGAGI. The V gene lost 5 bases and the J gene lost 1 base, with 9 bases spanning the gap. In DNA form, the CDR3 reads TGTGCCAGCAGTGACGACTTATCTGGAAACACCATATATTTT. Its translation: CASSDDLSGNTIYF.

This chain links TRBV27 with TRBJ2-7, with 13 bases that match TRBD2. The germline V gene has CDR1 MNHEY and CDR2 SMNVEV (reference sequence). V lost 6 bases and J lost 6; bases outside the gene matches: 8. This CDR3 region has 15 residues. The CDR3 DNA follows: TGTGCCAGCAGGGGTCCGGGACTAGCGGGATCCGAGCAGTACTTC. It specifies CASRGPGLAGSEQYF.

V is TRBV30 and J is TRBJ1-1; a possible D gene is TRBD1 (5 bases). Trimming pared 3 bases from V and 1 base from J, leaving 9 bases between. Germline CDR1 and CDR2: GTSNPN and SVGIG (reference sequence). CDR3 length: 13 amino acids. The CDR3 DNA is TGTGCCTGGAGCGGGGGTCAGAACACTGAAGCTTTCTTT. This sequence encodes CAWSGGQNTEAFF.

DNA for the CDR3: TGTGCCAGCAGTGATCTAGGTCATAGCAATCAGCCCCAGCATTTT. Protein product: CASSDLGHSNQPQHF. V usage is TRBV6-1 and J usage is TRBJ1-5; D is unclear. The ends were cut back, 3 bases at V and 0 bases at J, with 9 bases in the middle. This CDR3 comprises 15 residues. CDR1 is MNHNS and CDR2 is SASEGT in the germline V gene.

This clone was recorded only once. This chain uses TRBV9 with TRBJ1-2; the match to TRBD1 covers 11 bases. The CDR3 runs 14 residues. In germline, CDR1 is SGDLS, CDR2 YYNGEE. J lost 7 bases, V lost 4 bases, and 6 bases had no gene match. This chain's CDR3 is CASSTDRGRIGYTF. CDR3 bases: TGTGCCAGCAGCACGGACAGGGGGCGAATTGGCTACACCTTC.

Turning to this clone: The same CDR3 also results from other DNA sequences found in this sample. This rearrangement joins TRBV7-2 to TRBJ2-3; TRBD2 agrees at 8 bases. V dropped 5 bases and J dropped 0; count of bases not matched to a gene: 4. The CDR3 sequence is 15 residues long. Germline values: CDR1 SGHTA, CDR2 FQGNSA. The CDR3 DNA sequence: TGTGCCAGCAGCCCACGGACTAGCAGCACAGATACGCAGTATTTT. Amino acids: CASSPRTSSTDTQYF.

The CDR3 sequence: CASGQANTGELFF. In DNA, the CDR3 is TGCGCCAGCGGACAGGCTAACACCGGGGAGCTGTTTTTT. This chain links TRBV10-2 with TRBJ2-2; 7 bases match TRBD1. Germline assignment: CDR1 WSHSY and CDR2 SAAADI. The CDR3 is made up of 13 amino acids. Unmatched junction bases numbered 2, after V lost 8 bases and J lost 2 bases.

A remark on this clone: This CDR3 is also generated by other DNA sequences in the sample. The rearrangement uses TRBV9 and TRBJ1-2; D gene unclear. The CDR3 totals 12 residues. Trimming took 4 bases from V and 0 from J, leaving 4 bases between them. CDR1 and CDR2 (germline): SGDLS, YYNGEE. The CDR3 bases are TGTGCCAGCAGCCTTTCTAACTATGGCTACACCTTC. Encoded protein: CASSLSNYGYTF.

The chain combines TRBV5-6 with TRBJ1-1; TRBD1 matches at 9 bases. V lost 3 bases and J lost 3; bases outside the gene matches: 6. Germline lookup yields CDR1 SGHDT and CDR2 YYEEEE. The CDR3 is 15 amino acids. CDR3 region: CASSWEDRGYTEAFF. The CDR3 nucleotides are TGTGCCAGCAGCTGGGAGGACAGGGGATACACTGAAGCTTTCTTT.

The CDR3 DNA sequence: TGCGCCAGCAGCTCACGTAGCGGGAGTGGAATCTACGAGCAGTACTTC. The encoded protein is CASSSRSGSGIYEQYF. The rearrangement uses TRBV5-1 and TRBJ2-7, with 9 positions matching TRBD2. Germline CDR1 is SGHRS and CDR2 is YFSETQ. J gave up 3 bases and V 3 bases, and 10 bases lay outside the gene matches. The CDR3 is made up of 16 amino acids.

The chain employs TRBV27 and TRBJ2-1, with 7 positions matching TRBD1. Germline assignment: CDR1 MNHEY and CDR2 SMNVEV (reference sequence). CDR3 size: 17 residues. The V and J ends lost 5 bases and 1 base, in that order; junction bases with no gene match: 11. The CDR3 DNA reads TGTGCCAGCAGTCTTAGACAGGGTAAAGGGTCCTACAATGAGCAGTTCTTC. Translating it yields CASSLRQGKGSYNEQFF.

The chain has TRBV7-3 and TRBJ1-1, with 7 bases fitting TRBD1. CDR3 length equals 13 residues. V shed 7 bases and J 5 bases; nucleotides not matched to a gene: 7. The germline gives CDR1 SGHTA, CDR2 FQGTGA. CDR3 sequence reads: CASKPGTVTEAFF. In DNA form, the CDR3 reads TGTGCCAGCAAGCCGGGGACAGTTACTGAAGCTTTCTTT.

The chain combines TRBV5-5 with TRBJ1-1, with 8 positions matching TRBD1. CDR3 length: 14 amino acids. Germline-derived CDR1 and CDR2 are SGHKS and YYEKEE (reference sequence). V shed 4 bases, J shed 5 bases, and the junction held 7 bases outside the gene matches. The CDR3, as DNA: TGTGCCAGCAGCGGGGGTTGGACAGGGACTGAAGCTTTCTTT. This codes for CASSGGWTGTEAFF.

The chain links TRBV28 to TRBJ1-3; D remains ambiguous. Trimming removed 6 bases from V and 0 bases from J, with 15 bases in between. This CDR3 region has 16 residues. CDR1 and CDR2 (germline): MDHEN, SYDVKM. The CDR3: CASRSPGRSSGNTIYF. In nucleotides, the CDR3 is TGTGCCAGCAGATCCCCGGGGAGAAGCTCTGGAAACACCATATATTTT.

J is TRBJ2-1 and V is TRBV2, with 8 bases aligning to TRBD2. V shed 3 bases, J shed 1 base, and the junction held 2 bases outside the gene matches. The CDR3 consists of 15 residues. Germline V gene lookup returns CDR1 SNHLY and CDR2 FYNNEI. The CDR3 loop reads CASSDVAGSYNEQFF. The CDR3, as DNA: TGTGCCAGCAGTGACGTAGCGGGGTCCTACAATGAGCAGTTCTTC.

A few counts support this clone. This chain connects TRBV13 to TRBJ1-1, with TRBD1 matching over 7 bases. CDR1 and CDR2 from the germline V gene are PRHDT and FYEKMQ (reference sequence). The CDR3 is made up of 15 amino acids. V gave up 4 bases and J gave up 0 bases; unmatched junction bases: 5. DNA for the CDR3: TGTGCCAGCAGCTCCTCCAGGGGGATGAACACTGAAGCTTTCTTT. Encoded protein: CASSSSRGMNTEAFF.

This clone appeared once. V usage is TRBV6-5 and J usage is TRBJ1-2, with 7 nucleotides matching TRBD1. Germline V gene data show CDR1 as MNHEY and CDR2 as SVGAGI. The CDR3 spans 12 residues. The trim removed 5 bases at V and 8 bases at J, leaving 5 bases unmatched. In DNA form, the CDR3 reads TGTGCCAGCAGTCTGACAGGGCGGGGCTACACCTTC. Protein: CASSLTGRGYTF.

This clone was seen only once. The chain joins TRBV19 to TRBJ2-3, with 7 positions matching TRBD2. Losses at the gene ends were 7 bases for V and 2 bases for J; bases not matched to a gene: 12. CDR1 is LNHDA and CDR2 is SQIVND in the germline V gene (reference sequence). CDR3 length equals 16 residues. The CDR3 is CASTQGASGHTDTQYF. CDR3 nucleotides: TGTGCCAGTACCCAGGGAGCTAGCGGTCACACAGATACGCAGTATTTT.

The chain carries TRBV9 and TRBJ1-2; TRBD1 is a possible D gene (5 bases). Germline V gene data show CDR1 as SGDLS and CDR2 as YYNGEE. Trimming cost V 5 bases and J 7 bases, with 15 bases left between them. The CDR3 has 13 residues. DNA for the CDR3: TGTGCCAGCAGTTGGGGGGTCCATTCTGGCTACACCTTC. Amino acid sequence: CASSWGVHSGYTF.

V usage is TRBV28 and J usage is TRBJ2-5, with 9 bases matching TRBD2. The CDR3 is made up of 15 amino acids. V lost 7 bases and J lost 5; bases outside the gene matches: 11. In germline, CDR1 is MDHEN, CDR2 SYDVKM. The CDR3: CASTAGREGGETQYF. CDR3 bases: TGTGCCAGCACCGCAGGGCGGGAGGGGGGGGAGACCCAGTACTTC.

The chain carries TRBV6-1 and TRBJ2-7; 7 bases map to TRBD2. CDR1 is MNHNS and CDR2 is SASEGT in the germline V gene. The CDR3 extends over 14 amino acids. J was trimmed by 6 bases and V by 5 bases; bases with no gene match: 10. The chain's CDR3 is CASSSSGGAGEQYF. In DNA form, the CDR3 reads TGTGCCAGCAGTTCTAGCGGAGGGGCCGGCGAGCAGTACTTC.

For the CDR3, the DNA is TGCGCCAGCAGCTTGGACCCCCAACAGAGCTCCTACAATGAGCAGTTCTTC. Its translation is CASSLDPQQSSYNEQFF. The chain has TRBV5-1 and TRBJ2-1; D remains ambiguous. V was cut by 0 bases and J by 0 bases, with 13 bases left in between. Germline V CDR1 and CDR2: SGHRS, YFSETQ. The CDR3 covers 17 residues.

The V and J genes are TRBV5-4 and TRBJ1-3, with 7 bases fitting TRBD1. There are 15 residues in the CDR3. V lost 4 bases, J lost 0 bases, and 4 bases stayed unmatched. CDR1 and CDR2 from the germline V gene are SGHNT and YYREEE (reference sequence). CDR3 protein: CASSVGTVSGNTIYF. The CDR3 DNA sequence: TGTGCCAGCAGCGTCGGGACAGTCTCTGGAAACACCATATATTTT.

V usage is TRBV30 and J usage is TRBJ2-7, with D hard to call. There are 13 residues in the CDR3. Germline loops: CDR1 GTSNPN, CDR2 SVGIG (reference sequence). Deletions cut 3 bases from V and 2 bases from J, with 11 bases between. CDR3 sequence (DNA): TGTGCCTGGAGCCCTGCAGGCCCCTACGAGCAGTACTTC. This encodes CAWSPAGPYEQYF.

The chain uses TRBV9 and TRBJ1-3; tentative D call: TRBD1 (5 bases). The germline V gene has CDR1 SGDLS and CDR2 YYNGEE. The CDR3 runs 15 residues. V lost 0 bases to trimming and J lost 0 bases, with 7 bases between them. CDR3 residues: CASSVAGFSGNTIYF. CDR3 DNA sequence: TGTGCCAGCAGCGTAGCAGGGTTCTCTGGAAACACCATATATTTT.